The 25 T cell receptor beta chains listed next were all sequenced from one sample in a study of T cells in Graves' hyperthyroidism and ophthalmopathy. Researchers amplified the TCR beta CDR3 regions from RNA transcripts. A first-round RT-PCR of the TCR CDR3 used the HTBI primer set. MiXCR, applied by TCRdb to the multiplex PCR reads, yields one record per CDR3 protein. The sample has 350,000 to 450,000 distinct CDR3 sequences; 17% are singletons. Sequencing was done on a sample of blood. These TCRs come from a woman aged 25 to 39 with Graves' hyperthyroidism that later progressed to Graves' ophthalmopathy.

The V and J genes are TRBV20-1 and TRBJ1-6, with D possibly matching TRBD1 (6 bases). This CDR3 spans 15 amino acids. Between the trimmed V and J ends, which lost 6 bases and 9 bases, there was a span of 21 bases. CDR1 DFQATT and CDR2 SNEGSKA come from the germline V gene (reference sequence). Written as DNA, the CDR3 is TGCAGTGCCCAACAACAAACAGGGTCGGCTTCACCCCTCCACTTT. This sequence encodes CSAQQQTGSASPLHF.

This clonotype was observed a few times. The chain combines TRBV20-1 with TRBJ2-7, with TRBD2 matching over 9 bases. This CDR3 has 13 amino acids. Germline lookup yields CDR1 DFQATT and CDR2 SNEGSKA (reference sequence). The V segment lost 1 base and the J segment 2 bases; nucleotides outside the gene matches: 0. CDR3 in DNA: TGCAGTGCTAGAGTAGCGGGGGCCTACGAGCAGTACTTC. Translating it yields CSARVAGAYEQYF.

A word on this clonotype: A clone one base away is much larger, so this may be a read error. The CDR3 DNA reads as TGCGCCAGCAGTGAGTCAAACGGAGGGGCCCTCGAGCAGTACTTC. Translating it yields CASSESNGGALEQYF. The V call is TRBV10-2, the J call TRBJ2-7, with a tentative D call TRBD2 (6 bases). The germline CDR1 and CDR2 sequences are WSHSY and SAAADI. The V end was cut by 0 bases, the J end by 6 bases, with 15 bases between. The length of the CDR3 is 15 residues.

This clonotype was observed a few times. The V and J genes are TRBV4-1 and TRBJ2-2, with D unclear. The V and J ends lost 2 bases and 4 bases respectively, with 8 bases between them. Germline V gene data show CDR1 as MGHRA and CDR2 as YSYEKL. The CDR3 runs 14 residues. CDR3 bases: TGCGCCAGCAGCCAAATACCGAGCACCGGGGAGCTGTTTTTT. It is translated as CASSQIPSTGELFF.

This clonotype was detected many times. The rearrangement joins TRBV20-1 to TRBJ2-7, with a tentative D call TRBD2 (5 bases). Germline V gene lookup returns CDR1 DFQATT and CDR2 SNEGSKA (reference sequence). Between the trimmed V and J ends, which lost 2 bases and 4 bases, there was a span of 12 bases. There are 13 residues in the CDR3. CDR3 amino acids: CSARPIEGYEQYF. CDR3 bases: TGCAGTGCTAGACCTATCGAGGGTTACGAGCAGTACTTC.

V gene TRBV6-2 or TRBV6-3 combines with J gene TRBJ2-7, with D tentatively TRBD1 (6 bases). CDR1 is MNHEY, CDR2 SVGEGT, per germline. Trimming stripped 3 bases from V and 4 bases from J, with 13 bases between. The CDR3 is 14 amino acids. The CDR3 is CASSYDRNSYEQYF. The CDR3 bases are TGTGCCAGCAGTTATGACAGGAACTCTTACGAGCAGTACTTC.

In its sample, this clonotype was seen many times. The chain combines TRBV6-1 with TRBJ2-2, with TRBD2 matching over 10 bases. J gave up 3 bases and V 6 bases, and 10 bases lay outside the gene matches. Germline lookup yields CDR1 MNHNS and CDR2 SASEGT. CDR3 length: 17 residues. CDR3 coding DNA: TGTGCCAGCAGCTGGCTAGCGGGGGCTCAAGACACCGGGGAGCTGTTTTTT. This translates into CASSWLAGAQDTGELFF.

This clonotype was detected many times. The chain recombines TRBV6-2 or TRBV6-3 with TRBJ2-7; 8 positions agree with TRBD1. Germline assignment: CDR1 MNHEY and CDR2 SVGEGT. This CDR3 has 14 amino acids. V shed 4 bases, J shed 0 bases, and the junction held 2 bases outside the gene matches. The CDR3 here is CASSWTGSSYEQYF. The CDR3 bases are TGTGCCAGCAGTTGGACAGGGAGCTCCTACGAGCAGTACTTC.

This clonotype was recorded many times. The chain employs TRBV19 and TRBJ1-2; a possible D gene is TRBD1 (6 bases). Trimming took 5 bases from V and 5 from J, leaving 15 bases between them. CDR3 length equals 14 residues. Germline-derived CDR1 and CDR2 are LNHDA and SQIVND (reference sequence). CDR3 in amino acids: CASSAAGAHYGYTF. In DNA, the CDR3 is TGTGCCAGTAGTGCCGCAGGGGCCCATTATGGCTACACCTTC.

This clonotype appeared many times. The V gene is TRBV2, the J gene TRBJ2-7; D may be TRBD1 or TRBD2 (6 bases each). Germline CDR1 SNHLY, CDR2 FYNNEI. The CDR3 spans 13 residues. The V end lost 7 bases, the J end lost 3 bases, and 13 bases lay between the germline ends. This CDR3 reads CASTGGPLYEQYF. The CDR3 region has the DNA TGTGCCAGCACCGGGGGCCCCCTCTACGAGCAGTACTTC. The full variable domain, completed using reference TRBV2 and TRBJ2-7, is EPEVTQTPSHQVTQMGQEVILRCVPISNHLYFYWYRQILGQKVEFLVSFYNNEISEKSEIFDDQFSVERPDGSNFTLKIRSTKLEDSAMYFCASTGGPLYEQYFGPGTRLTVT.

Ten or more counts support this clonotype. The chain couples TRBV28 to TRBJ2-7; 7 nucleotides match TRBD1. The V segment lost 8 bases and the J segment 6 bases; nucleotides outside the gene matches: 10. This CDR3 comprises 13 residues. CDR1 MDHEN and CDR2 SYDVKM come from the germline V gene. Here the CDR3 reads CASRPTGIGEQYF. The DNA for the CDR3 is TGTGCCAGCCGACCGACAGGGATTGGCGAGCAGTACTTC.

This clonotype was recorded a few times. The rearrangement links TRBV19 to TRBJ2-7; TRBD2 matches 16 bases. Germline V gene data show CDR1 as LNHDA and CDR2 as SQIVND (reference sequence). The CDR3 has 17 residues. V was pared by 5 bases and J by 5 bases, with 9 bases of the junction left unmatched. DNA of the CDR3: TGTGCCAGTAGTCCCACCGGGACTAGCGGGGGGGACGACGAGCAGTACTTC. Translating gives CASSPTGTSGGDDEQYF.

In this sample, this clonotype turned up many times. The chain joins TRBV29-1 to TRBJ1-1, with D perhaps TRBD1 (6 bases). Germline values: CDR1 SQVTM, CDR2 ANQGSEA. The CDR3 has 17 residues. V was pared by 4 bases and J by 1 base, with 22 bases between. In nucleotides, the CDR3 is TGCAGCGTTGCTAGGGGGGGTCTTTCGACGAGGAACACTGAAGCTTTCTTT. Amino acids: CSVARGGLSTRNTEAFF.

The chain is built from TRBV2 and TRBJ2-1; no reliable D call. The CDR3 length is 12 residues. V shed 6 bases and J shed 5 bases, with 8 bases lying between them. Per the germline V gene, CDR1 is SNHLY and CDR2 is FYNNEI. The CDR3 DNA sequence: TGTGCCAGCAGCTATACTGACAATGAGCAGTTCTTC. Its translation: CASSYTDNEQFF.

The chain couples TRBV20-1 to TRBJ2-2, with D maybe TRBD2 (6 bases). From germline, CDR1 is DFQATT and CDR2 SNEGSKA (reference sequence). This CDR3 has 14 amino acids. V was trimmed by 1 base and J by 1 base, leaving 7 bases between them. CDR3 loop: CSARVRGNTGELFF. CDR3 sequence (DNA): TGCAGTGCTAGAGTGCGGGGGAACACCGGGGAGCTGTTTTTT.

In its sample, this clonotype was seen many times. The CDR3 DNA follows: TGTGCCAGTAGAGAATCGACAGGGCTGTTCGAGCAGTACTTC. Amino acids: CASRESTGLFEQYF. This chain connects TRBV19 to TRBJ2-7; 7 nucleotides line up with TRBD1. Germline V gives CDR1 LNHDA, CDR2 SQIVND (reference sequence). V dropped 6 bases and J dropped 6; count of bases not matched to a gene: 11. CDR3 length equals 14 residues.

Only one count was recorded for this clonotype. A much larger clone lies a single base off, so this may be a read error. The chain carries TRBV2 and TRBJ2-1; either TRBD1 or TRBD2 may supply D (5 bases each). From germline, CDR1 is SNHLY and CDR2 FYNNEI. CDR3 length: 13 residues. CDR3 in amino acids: CASSEARLGEQCF. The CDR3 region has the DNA TGTGCCAGCAGTGAGGCTCGGTTGGGGGAGCAGTGCTTC.

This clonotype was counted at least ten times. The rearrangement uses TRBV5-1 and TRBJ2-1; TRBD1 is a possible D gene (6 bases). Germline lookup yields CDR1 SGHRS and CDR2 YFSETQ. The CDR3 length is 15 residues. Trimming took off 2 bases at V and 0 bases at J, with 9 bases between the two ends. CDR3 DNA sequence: TGCGCCAGCAGCTTCGGGACACTCTCCTACAATGAGCAGTTCTTC. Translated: CASSFGTLSYNEQFF.

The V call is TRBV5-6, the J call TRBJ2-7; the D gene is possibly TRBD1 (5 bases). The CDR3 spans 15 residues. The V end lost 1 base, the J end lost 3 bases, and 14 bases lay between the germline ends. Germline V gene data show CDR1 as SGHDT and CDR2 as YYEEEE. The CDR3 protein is CASSLTRGYIYEQYV. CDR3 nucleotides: TGTGCCAGCAGCTTGACAAGGGGCTACATCTACGAGCAGTACGTC.

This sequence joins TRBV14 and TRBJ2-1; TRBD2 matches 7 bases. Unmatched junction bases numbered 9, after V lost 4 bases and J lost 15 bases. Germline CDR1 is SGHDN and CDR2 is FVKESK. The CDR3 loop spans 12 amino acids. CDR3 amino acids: CASSPLSGIRFF. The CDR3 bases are TGTGCCAGCAGCCCCCTAAGCGGGATTCGGTTCTTC.

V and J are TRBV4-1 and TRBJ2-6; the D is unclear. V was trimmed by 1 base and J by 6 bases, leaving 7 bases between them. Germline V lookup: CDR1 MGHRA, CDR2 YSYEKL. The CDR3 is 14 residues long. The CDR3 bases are TGCGCCAGCAGCCAAGTTGGGGAGGCCAACGTCCTGACTTTC. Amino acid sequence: CASSQVGEANVLTF.

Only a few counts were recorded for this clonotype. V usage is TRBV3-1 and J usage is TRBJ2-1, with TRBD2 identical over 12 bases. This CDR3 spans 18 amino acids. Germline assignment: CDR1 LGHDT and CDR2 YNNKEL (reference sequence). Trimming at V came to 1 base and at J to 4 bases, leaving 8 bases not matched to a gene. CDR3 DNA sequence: TGTGCCAGCAGCCAAGTCCTTGCCGGACTAGCGGGATACAATGAGCAGTTCTTC. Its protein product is CASSQVLAGLAGYNEQFF.

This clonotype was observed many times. As DNA, the CDR3 is TGTGCCAGCAGCGACTCGCTGACCGGGGGCGGAGAAAAACTGTTTTTT. It translates to CASSDSLTGGGEKLFF. This chain joins TRBV2 and TRBJ1-4; D is perhaps TRBD1 (6 bases). V was shortened by 6 bases and J by 8 bases, with 22 bases between the two germline ends. This CDR3 has 16 residues. CDR1 and CDR2 (germline): SNHLY, FYNNEI.

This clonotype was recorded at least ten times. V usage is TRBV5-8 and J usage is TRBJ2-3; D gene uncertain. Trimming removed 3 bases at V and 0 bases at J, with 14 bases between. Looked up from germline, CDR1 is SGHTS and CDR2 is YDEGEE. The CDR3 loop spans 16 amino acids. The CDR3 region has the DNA TGTGCCAGCAGCTCCTCACCCCTGACGAGCACAGATACGCAGTATTTT. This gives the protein CASSSSPLTSTDTQYF. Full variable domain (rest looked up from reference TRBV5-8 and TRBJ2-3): EAGVTQSPTHLIKTRGQQATLRCSPISGHTSVYWYQQALGLGLQFLLWYDEGEERNRGNFPPRFSGRQFPNYSSELNVNALELEDSALYLCASSSSPLTSTDTQYFGPGTRLTVL.

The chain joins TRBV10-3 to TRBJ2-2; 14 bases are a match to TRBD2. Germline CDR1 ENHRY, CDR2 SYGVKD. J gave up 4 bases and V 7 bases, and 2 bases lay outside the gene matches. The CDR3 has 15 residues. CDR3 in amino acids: CAITGTSGGTGELFF. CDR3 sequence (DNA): TGTGCCATCACCGGGACTAGCGGGGGCACCGGGGAGCTGTTTTTT.